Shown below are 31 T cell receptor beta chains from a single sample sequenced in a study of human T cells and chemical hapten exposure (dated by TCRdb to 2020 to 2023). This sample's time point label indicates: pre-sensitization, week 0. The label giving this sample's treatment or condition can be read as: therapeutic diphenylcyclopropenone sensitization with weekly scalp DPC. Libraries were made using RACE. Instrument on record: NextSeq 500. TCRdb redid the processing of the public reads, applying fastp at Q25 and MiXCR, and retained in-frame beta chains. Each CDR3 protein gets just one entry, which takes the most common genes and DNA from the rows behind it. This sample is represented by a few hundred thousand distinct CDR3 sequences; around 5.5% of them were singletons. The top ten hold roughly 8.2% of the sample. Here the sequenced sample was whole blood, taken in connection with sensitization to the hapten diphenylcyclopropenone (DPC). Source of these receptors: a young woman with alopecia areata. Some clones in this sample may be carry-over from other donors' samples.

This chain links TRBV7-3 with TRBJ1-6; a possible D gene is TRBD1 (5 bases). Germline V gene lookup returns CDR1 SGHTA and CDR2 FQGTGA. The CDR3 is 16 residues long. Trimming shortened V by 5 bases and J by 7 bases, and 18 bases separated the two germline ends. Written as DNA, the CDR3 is TGTGCCAGCAGCCCCTCAGGTGTGGGGGAGAATTCACCCCTCCACTTT. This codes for CASSPSGVGENSPLHF.

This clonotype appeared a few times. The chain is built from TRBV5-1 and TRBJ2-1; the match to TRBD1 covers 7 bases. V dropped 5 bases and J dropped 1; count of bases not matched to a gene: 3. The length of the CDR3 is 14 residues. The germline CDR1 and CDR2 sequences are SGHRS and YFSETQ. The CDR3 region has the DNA TGCGCCAGCAGAAGGGACAGTTCCTACAATGAGCAGTTCTTC. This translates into CASRRDSSYNEQFF.

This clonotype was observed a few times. CDR3 in amino acids: CAINRGMNEKLFF. The CDR3 region has the DNA TGTGCCATTAACAGGGGGATGAATGAAAAACTGTTTTTT. The chain employs TRBV10-3 and TRBJ1-4, with 8 bases lining up with TRBD1. This CDR3 is 13 amino acids long. The ends lost 9 bases at V and 5 bases at J; junction bases unmatched: 5. Germline CDR1 and CDR2: ENHRY and SYGVKD.

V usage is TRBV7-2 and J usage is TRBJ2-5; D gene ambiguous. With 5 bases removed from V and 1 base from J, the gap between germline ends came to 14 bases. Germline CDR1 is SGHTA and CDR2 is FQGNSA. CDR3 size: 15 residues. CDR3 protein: CASSLRGQVQETQYF. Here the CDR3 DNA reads TGTGCCAGCAGCCTCCGCGGTCAGGTCCAAGAGACCCAGTACTTC.

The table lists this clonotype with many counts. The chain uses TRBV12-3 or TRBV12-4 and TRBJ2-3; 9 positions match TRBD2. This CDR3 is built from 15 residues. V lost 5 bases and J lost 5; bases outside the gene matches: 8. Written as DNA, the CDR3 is TGTGCCAGCAGTCCTAGCGGGGTCTCGGTAGATACGCAGTATTTT. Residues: CASSPSGVSVDTQYF.

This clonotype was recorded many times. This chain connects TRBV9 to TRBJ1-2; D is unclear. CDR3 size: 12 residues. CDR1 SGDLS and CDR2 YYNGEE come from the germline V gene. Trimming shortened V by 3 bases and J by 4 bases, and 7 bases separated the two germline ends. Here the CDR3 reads CASSGQSYGYTF. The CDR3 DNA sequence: TGTGCCAGCAGCGGTCAGTCCTATGGCTACACCTTC.

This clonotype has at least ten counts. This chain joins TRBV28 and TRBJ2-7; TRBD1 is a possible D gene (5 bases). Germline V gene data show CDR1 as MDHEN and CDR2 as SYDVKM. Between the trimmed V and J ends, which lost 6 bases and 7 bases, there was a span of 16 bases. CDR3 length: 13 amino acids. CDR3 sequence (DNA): TGTGCCAGCAGAGGGCAGGGTGGTCGGGAGCAGTACTTC. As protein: CASRGQGGREQYF.

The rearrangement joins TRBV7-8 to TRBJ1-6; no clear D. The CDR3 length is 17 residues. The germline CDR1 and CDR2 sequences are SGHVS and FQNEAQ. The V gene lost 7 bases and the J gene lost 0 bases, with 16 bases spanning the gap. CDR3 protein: CASTLNGRGSYNSPLHF. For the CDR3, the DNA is TGTGCCAGCACTTTGAATGGACGAGGCTCCTATAATTCACCCCTCCACTTT.

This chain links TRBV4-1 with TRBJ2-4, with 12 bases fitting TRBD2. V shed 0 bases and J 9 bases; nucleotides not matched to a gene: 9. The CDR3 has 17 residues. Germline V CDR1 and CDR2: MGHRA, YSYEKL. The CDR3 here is CASSQDRLAGGPGIQYF. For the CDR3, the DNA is TGCGCCAGCAGCCAAGATCGGCTAGCGGGGGGGCCTGGCATTCAGTACTTC.

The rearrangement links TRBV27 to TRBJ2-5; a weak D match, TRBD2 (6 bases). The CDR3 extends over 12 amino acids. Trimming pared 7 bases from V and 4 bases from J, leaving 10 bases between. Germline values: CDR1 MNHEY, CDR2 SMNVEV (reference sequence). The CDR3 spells CASKRAGETQYF. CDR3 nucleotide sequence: TGTGCCAGCAAGCGGGCGGGAGAGACCCAGTACTTC.

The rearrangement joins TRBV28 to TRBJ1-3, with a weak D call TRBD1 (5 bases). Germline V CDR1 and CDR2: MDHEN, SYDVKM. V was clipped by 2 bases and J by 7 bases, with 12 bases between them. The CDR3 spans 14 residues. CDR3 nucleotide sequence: TGTGCCAGCAGTTTAGGGGCAGCGCGGAACACCATATATTTT. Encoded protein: CASSLGAARNTIYF.

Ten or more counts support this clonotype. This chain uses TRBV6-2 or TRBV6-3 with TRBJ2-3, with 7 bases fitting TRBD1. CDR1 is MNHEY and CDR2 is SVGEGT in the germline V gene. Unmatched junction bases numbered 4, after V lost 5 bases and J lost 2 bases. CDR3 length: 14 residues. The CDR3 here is CASSDRVFTDTQYF. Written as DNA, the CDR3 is TGTGCCAGCAGTGACAGGGTATTCACAGATACGCAGTATTTT.

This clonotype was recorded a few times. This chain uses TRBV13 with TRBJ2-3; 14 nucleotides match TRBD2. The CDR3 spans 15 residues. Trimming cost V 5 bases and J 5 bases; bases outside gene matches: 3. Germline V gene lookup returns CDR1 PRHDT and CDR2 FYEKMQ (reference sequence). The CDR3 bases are TGTGCCAGCAGCCGGGGACTAGCGGGGGAAGATACGCAGTATTTT. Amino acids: CASSRGLAGEDTQYF.

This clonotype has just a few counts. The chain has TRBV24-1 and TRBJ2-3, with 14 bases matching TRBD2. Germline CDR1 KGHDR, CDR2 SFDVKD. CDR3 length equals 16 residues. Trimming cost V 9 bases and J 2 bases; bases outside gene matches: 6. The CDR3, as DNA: TGTGCCACCGGACTAGCGGGGGGCACCTACACAGATACGCAGTATTTT. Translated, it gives CATGLAGGTYTDTQYF.

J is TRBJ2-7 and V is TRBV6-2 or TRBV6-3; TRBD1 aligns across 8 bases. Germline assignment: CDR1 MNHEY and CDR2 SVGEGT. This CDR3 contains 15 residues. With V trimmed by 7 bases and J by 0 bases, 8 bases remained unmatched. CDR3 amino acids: CASTTGQGYSYEQYF. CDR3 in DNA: TGTGCCAGCACCACCGGACAGGGATACTCCTACGAGCAGTACTTC.

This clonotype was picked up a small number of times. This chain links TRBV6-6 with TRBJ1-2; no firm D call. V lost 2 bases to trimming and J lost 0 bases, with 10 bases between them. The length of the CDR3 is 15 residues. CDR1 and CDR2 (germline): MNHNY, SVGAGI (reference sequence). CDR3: CASSYLSASNYGYTF. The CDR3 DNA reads TGTGCCAGCAGTTACCTTTCGGCTTCTAACTATGGCTACACCTTC.

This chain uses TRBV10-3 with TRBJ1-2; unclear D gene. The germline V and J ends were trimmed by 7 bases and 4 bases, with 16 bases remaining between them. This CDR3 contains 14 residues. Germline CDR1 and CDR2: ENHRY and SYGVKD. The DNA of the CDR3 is TGTGCCATCACTCCGGACGGACCTTCCTATGGCTACACCTTC. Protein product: CAITPDGPSYGYTF.

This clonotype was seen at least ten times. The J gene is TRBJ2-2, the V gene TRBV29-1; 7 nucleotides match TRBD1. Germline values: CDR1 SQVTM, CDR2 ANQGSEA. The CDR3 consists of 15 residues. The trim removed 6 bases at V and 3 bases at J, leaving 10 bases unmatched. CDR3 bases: TGCAGCGTAAACATAGGACAGGTTTACACCGGGGAGCTGTTTTTT. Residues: CSVNIGQVYTGELFF.

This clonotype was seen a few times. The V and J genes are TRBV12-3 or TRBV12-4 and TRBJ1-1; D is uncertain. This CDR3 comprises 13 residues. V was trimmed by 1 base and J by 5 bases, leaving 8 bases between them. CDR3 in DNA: TGTGCCAGCAGTTTAGGTTTCGGTACTGAAGCTTTCTTT. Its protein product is CASSLGFGTEAFF.

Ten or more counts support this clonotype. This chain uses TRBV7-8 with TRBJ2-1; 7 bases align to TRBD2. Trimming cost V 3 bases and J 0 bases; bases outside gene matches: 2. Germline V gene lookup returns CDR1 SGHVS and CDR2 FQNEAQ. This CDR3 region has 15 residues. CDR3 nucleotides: TGTGCCAGCAGCTTCGGGGGGTACTCCTACAATGAGCAGTTCTTC. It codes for CASSFGGYSYNEQFF.

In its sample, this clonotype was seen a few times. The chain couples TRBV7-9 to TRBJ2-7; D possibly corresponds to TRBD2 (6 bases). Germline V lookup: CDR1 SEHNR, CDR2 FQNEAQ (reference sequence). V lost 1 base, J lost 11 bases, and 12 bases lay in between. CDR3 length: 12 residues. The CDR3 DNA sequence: TGTGCCAGCAGCTTAGAAGGGACGGGGGAGTACTTC. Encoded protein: CASSLEGTGEYF.

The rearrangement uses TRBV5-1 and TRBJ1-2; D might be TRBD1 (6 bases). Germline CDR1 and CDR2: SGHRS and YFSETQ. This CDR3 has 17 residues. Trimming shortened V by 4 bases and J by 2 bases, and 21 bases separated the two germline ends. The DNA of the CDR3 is TGCGCCAGCAGCCCACTCAACCCTGGGCAGGGGAACTATGGCTACACCTTC. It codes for CASSPLNPGQGNYGYTF.

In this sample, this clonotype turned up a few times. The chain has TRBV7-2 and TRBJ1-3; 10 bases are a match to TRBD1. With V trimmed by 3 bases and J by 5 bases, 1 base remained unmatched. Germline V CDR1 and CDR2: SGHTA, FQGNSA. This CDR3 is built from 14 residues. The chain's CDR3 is CASSLGQGRNTIYF. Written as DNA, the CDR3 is TGTGCCAGCAGCTTGGGACAGGGGCGAAACACCATATATTTT. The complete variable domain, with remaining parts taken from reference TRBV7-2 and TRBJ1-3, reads GAGVSQSPSNKVTEKGKDVELRCDPISGHTALYWYRQSLGQGLEFLIYFQGNSAPDKSGLPSDRFSAERTGGSVSTLTIQRTQQEDSAVYLCASSLGQGRNTIYFGEGSWLTVV.

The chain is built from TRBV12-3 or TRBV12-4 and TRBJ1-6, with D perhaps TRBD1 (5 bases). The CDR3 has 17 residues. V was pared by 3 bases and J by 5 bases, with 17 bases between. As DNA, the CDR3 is TGTGCCAGCAGTTTGAGGGGTTTCATTTCACATAATTCACCCCTCCACTTT. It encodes CASSLRGFISHNSPLHF.

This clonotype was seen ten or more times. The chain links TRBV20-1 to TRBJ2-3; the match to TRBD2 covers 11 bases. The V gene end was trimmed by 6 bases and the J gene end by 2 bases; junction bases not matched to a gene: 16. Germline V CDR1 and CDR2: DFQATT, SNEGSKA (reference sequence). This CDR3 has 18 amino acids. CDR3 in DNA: TGCAGTGCAAAATGGGGCGATCTAGCGGGGGGCCCCACAGATACGCAGTATTTT. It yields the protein CSAKWGDLAGGPTDTQYF.

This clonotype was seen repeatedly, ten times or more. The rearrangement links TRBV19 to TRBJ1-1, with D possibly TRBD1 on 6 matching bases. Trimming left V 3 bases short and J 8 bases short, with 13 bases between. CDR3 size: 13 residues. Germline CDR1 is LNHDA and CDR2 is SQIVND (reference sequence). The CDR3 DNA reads TGTGCCAGTAGTATCCAGGGGTGGAAAGAAGCTTTCTTT. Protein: CASSIQGWKEAFF.

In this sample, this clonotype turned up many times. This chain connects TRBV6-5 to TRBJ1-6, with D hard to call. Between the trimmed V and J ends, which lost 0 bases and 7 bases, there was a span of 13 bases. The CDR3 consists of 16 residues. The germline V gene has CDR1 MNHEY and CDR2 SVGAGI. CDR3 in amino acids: CASSYSRGSRNSPLHF. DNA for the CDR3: TGTGCCAGCAGTTACTCGCGGGGATCCCGGAATTCACCCCTCCACTTT.

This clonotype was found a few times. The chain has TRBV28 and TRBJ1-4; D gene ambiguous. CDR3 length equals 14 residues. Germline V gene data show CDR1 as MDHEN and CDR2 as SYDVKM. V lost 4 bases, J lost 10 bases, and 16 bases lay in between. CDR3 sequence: CASSSSQDTLKLFF. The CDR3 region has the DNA TGTGCCAGCAGTTCAAGCCAGGATACGCTAAAACTGTTTTTT.

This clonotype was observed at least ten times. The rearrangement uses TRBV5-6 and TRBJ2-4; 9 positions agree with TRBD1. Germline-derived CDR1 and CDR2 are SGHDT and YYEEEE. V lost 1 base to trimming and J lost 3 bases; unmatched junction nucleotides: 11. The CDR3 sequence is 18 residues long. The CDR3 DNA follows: TGTGCCAGCAGCTTGTGGGGGAGGACAGGGGTTTTCAAAAACATTCAGTACTTC. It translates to CASSLWGRTGVFKNIQYF.

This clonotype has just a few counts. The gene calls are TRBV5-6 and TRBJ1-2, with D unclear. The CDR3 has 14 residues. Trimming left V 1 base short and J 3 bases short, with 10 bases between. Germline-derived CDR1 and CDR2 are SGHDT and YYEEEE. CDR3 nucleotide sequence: TGTGCCAGCAGCTTGAAATCCGTGTACTATGGCTACACCTTC. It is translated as CASSLKSVYYGYTF. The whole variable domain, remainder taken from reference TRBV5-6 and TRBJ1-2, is DAGVTQSPTHLIKTRGQQVTLRCSPKSGHDTVSWYQQALGQGPQFIFQYYEEEERQRGNFPDRFSGHQFPNYSSELNVNALLLGDSALYLCASSLKSVYYGYTFGSGTRLTVV.

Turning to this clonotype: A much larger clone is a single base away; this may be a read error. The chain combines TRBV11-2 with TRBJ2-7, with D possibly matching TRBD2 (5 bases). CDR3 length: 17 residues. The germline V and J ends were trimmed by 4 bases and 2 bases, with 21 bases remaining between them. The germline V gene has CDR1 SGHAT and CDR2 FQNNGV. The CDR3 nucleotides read TGTGCCAGCAGCTCCAGAGACGAGGAGGCACAACCCTACGAGCAGTACTTC. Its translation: CASSSRDEEAQPYEQYF.